This T cell receptor beta chain was observed in a study of blood T cell repertoires in COVID-19. Background on the study: Samples taken during acute and convalescent COVID-19 were collected in the United States, Italy and Spain.

Per the authors' pipeline: From reference gene primer amplification, estimates of nucleated cell counts were derived. Only in-frame clones appear in the TCRdb table, and some are missing; sequencing was by immunoSEQ multiplex PCR. The V and J calls and clone size come from that table; D and trimming were worked out from the DNA. The sample contains tens of thousands of clones, 70% to 90% of which appear only once. Trimming removed 4 bases at V and 4 bases at J, with 8 bases between. There are 13 residues in the CDR3. CDR1 and CDR2 from the germline V gene are MNHEY and SVGAGI. The sequencing sample was made of peripheral blood. The chain couples TRBV6-5 to TRBJ1-5, with D maybe TRBD1 (5 bases). The clonotype comes from a man aged 45-65 years with active COVID-19. CDR3 sequence: CASSFRGNQPQHF. In DNA form, the CDR3 reads TGTGCCAGCAGTTTTCGGGGGAATCAGCCCCAGCATTTT.